This T cell receptor (beta chain) emerged from a study of T cell repertoires in aging, cancer and after chemotherapy (dated by TCRdb to the late 2010s). With regard to the full study: Donors spanned six age groups from 30 or younger to 70 or older, with at least three individuals per group. Alongside 95 healthy donors serving as a reference group, the cohort included some 220 cancer patients, of whom roughly 92 had hematological cancers and 124 had solid cancers. Healthy donor control TCR repertoires were recorded over several months to years and showed clear clonal overlap across re-sampling. Some 9 million TCR reads were contained in the full dataset. To examine immunoaging and T cell reconstitution after chemotherapy, the study profiled TCR beta repertoires in peripheral blood from healthy donors and cancer patients.

CDR1 is given as GTSNPN and CDR2 as SVGIG, both from the germline V gene (reference sequence). From the cysteine up to the phenylalanine, the CDR3 has a length of 11 residues. Left in the record is the CDR3 DNA by itself, 33 bases read in frame from the first base. Instead of sorted cells or RNA, genomic DNA extracted from peripheral blood served as the source for amplifying TCR beta rearrangements. Broad study findings and their caveats: Median generation probability increased over the chemotherapy interval in both cancer cohorts, suggesting repertoire reconstitution through rebound thymic output. Compared with age-matched healthy donors, untreated patients with hematological or solid cancers had significantly lower TCR diversity and higher clonality in blood. Declining TCR diversity with age in healthy donors was mainly explained by loss of richness; in cancer patients, loss of evenness also contributed. It was noted by the authors that conclusions about immunological memory after chemotherapy cannot be drawn from the repertoire data.

Of note for this clonotype: The antigen it binds to is not known. A much bigger clone sits one base away, suggesting this may be a read error.

Multiplex touch-down PCR with a mixed TRB-A/B primer pool was used to amplify rearranged TRB sequences covering the V, D and J segments. Illumina adapters and sample indices were attached to the amplicons in two consecutive PCR reactions using Phusion HS II polymerase. Amplicons were gel-purified using the NucleoSpin Gel and PCR Clean-up kit and were subsequently checked with Qubit and an Agilent 2100 Bioanalyzer. Sequencing of the libraries was done on an Illumina MiSeq with paired-end, single-indexed 600-cycle runs. Concerning the study's data processing: Processing of the TRB sequences was carried out with MiXCR versions 2.12 and 3.0.5. Each unique CDR3 nucleotide sequence counted as one clone, and only productive sequences with at least two reads were retained. Repertoire metrics included Shannon diversity, evenness, clonality (one minus evenness), and alpha-parameterized diversity profiles from alpha 0 to 5. The IGoR algorithm was used to compute generation probabilities of clones in paired pre- and post-chemotherapy samples. The public sequencing data were trimmed at Q25 with fastp and processed into clonotypes with MiXCR by TCRdb, which kept only in-frame beta chains. When rows share a CDR3 protein, they turn into one entry using the most common DNA and genes. These V and J calls originate from TCRdb's pipeline instead of the authors' own analysis. The sample yields approximately 4,100 distinct CDR3 sequences; roughly 25% were counted once. The top ten clones comprise under 30% of the sample.

Sequencing used blood. This clonotype was sampled from a human donor in good health. The donor label of this sample is uncertain. The chain couples TRBV30 to TRBJ2-1; the D gene is unclear. The CDR3 in this case is CTGSYSNEQFF. The DNA sequence is as follows: TGTACCGGGTCGTATAGCAATGAGCAGTTCTTC.